This T cell receptor (beta chain) derives from a study of blood T cell repertoires in COVID-19 (TCRdb year 2020). Background for the entire study: Collaborator samples came from the United States, Italy and Spain and covered acute and convalescent phases of COVID-19. A de-identified subject ID, COVID-19 status, age in years and sex were almost always included in the sample metadata. The prospective study material was composed of cDNA or gDNA derived from T cells, B-cell-depleted T cells, or PBMCs. The repertoires were made available in a free public database intended to serve as a resource for research on the immune response to SARS-CoV-2. Where HLA class I and class II types were available, the types were taken from metadata supplied by the sample provider, not from assay-based typing. Samples came from the ongoing ImmuneRACE study (first 160 participants) plus 1,254 subjects from 6 global collaborators. Deeply sampled blood TCRbeta repertoires from subjects exposed to, actively infected with, or recovered from COVID-19 were included in the dataset.

V and J are trimmed by 3 bases and 4 bases, and the gene matches miss 8 bases of the junction. Per the germline V gene, SGHTA is the CDR1 and FQGNSA is the CDR2. The CDR3 has 15 amino acids, counting the end cysteine and phenylalanine. Only CDR3 DNA remains: 45 bases, in frame from the first base. Study-level results and caveats: Clinical and demographic metadata were provided uncurated, with the amount varying by source and participant.

In this sample, this clone turned up a few times. What antigen it recognizes has not been identified. Base qualities are not provided; no much larger clone lies one nucleotide away. The collaborating institutions used their own protocols to collect whole blood in K2EDTA tubes. Collaborator samples were shipped for TCRbeta analysis as frozen whole blood, isolated PBMCs, or DNA extracted from either sample type. The immunoSEQ Assay, a bias-controlled multiplex PCR, was used to amplify TCRbeta CDR3 regions from genomic DNA. The authors processed their data as follows. The number of nucleated cells in each sample was estimated by amplification of reference gene primers within the assay. Sequence reads were collapsed and filtered to measure the absolute abundance of every unique TCRbeta CDR3 rearrangement. For each sample, productive Simpson clonality was calculated as the square root of Simpson's diversity index across productive rearrangements. Not all clones reach the TCRdb copy of this immuneACCESS table, which keeps in-frame sequences only. Checked studies attribute under half of the gap to unresolved V genes and leave the rest unexplained. V and J calls plus clone size are reproduced from that table; the DNA served to infer D and trimming. The sample data list about 190,000 clones, and roughly 80% of these were observed just once. About an eighth of the sample rests with the top ten.

Input material: peripheral blood. This sequence was found in a woman aged 45-59 years with acute or convalescent COVID-19. Recombination linked TRBV7-2 to TRBJ1-1; 7 of the junction bases match TRBD1. CDR3 region: CASSFEGAEVTEAFF. The DNA reads TGTGCCAGCAGCTTCGAGGGGGCCGAGGTCACTGAAGCTTTCTTT. Here the CDR3 is joined to the reference TRBV7-2 and TRBJ1-1 genes, and the full variable domain is: GAGVSQSPSNKVTEKGKDVELRCDPISGHTALYWYRQSLGQGLEFLIYFQGNSAPDKSGLPSDRFSAERTGGSVSTLTIQRTQQEDSAVYLCASSFEGAEVTEAFFGQGTRLTVV.